This T cell receptor beta chain was found in a study of blood T cell repertoires in COVID-19. Background on the study: The origin of the acute and convalescent COVID-19 samples was the United States, Italy and Spain. The cDNA or gDNA used as material had been derived from T cells, B-cell-depleted T cells, or PBMCs.

In the source study's methods: Reference gene primer amplification gave estimated nucleated cell counts. Some clones are missing from TCRdb's copy, which holds only in-frame ones; the method was immunoSEQ multiplex PCR. That table is the source of V, J and clone size, and D and trimming were worked out from the DNA. The sample holds about 310,000 clones; 87% are singletons and the top ten take approximately 9%. Germline lookup yields CDR1 MNHEY and CDR2 SVGAGI. This CDR3 is built from 13 residues. V shed 5 bases and J shed 4 bases, with 11 bases lying between them. Across 20 to 25 US areas, participants ranged in age from about 18 to 90 years.

The chain is built from TRBV6-5 and TRBJ1-2; a weak D match, TRBD1 (6 bases). Sequenced input: PBMCs or T cells enriched from blood (not recorded which). This TCR came from a woman aged 18-35 years who had recovered from COVID-19. CDR3 sequence: CASSTQGVYGYTF. In nucleotides, the CDR3 is TGTGCCAGCAGTACACAGGGTGTCTATGGCTACACCTTC.